This T cell receptor beta chain is from a study of blood T cells in healthy people across ages. Of note for this clonotype: What it binds is not known.

The study, taken as a whole, reports: Both higher diversity and more naive CD4+ cells marked long-lived donors when set against aged donors.

Primers used in a second PCR of roughly 7 to 11 cycles were a sample-barcoded 5' primer and a J-beta primer mix. TCRdb redid the calling of the 5' RACE reads with MiXCR, one entry per CDR3 protein. The table lists around 500,000 distinct CDR3 sequences, around a quarter of them singletons. The V gene lost 6 bases and the J gene lost 2 bases, with 14 bases spanning the gap. CDR1 is DFQATT and CDR2 is SNEGSKA in the germline V gene (reference sequence). This CDR3 spans 14 amino acids. In addition, the sample was reused for a study of T cells of mothers and their children.

The rearrangement uses TRBV20-1 and TRBJ1-5; a possible D gene is TRBD1 (5 bases). The sequencing input was blood. This clonotype originated in a boy aged 2-15 years in good health. In nucleotides, the CDR3 is TGCAGTGCCTTGATCGGGGGGGGCAATCAGCCCCAGCATTTT. Translating gives CSALIGGGNQPQHF.